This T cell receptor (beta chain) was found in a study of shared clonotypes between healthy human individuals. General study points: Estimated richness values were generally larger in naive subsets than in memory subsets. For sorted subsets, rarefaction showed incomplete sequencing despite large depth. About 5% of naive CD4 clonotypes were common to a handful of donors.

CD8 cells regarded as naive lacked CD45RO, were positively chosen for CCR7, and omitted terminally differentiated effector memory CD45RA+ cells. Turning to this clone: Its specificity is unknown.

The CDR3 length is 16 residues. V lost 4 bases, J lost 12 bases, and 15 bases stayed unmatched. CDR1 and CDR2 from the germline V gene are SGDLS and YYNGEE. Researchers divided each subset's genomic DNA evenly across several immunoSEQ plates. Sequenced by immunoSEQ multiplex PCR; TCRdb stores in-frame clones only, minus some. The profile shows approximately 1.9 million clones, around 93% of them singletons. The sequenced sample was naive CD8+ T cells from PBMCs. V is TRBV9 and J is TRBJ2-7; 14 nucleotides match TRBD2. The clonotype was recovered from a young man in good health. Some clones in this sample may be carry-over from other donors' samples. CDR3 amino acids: CASSPGWGTSGSGLYF. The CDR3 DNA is TGTGCCAGCAGCCCTGGCTGGGGGACTAGCGGGAGTGGGCTGTACTTC. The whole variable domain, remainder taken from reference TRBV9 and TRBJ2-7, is DSGVTQTPKHLITATGQRVTLRCSPRSGDLSVYWYQQSLDQGLQFLIQYYNGEERAKGNILERFSAQQFPDLHSELNLSSLELGDSALYFCASSPGWGTSGSGLYFGPGTRLTVT.